The 11 T cell receptor beta chains in this list originate from one sample, sequenced in a study of OX40 agonist ivuxolimab in advanced cancers. Data came from immunoSEQ multiplex PCR; TCRdb stores just in-frame clones and leaves some out. Of roughly 97,000 clones in the sample, roughly nine tenths are singletons; the top ten hold around 5.5%. Sequences were derived from CD4+ or CD8+ T cells sorted from blood, sampled in a trial of the OX40 agonist ivuxolimab. Receptors originate from an adult with an advanced solid tumor such as melanoma, head and neck, liver or kidney cancer.

This sequence joins TRBV4-3 and TRBJ2-1; either TRBD1 or TRBD2 may fit D (5 bases each). This CDR3 is 17 amino acids long. Between the trimmed V and J ends, which lost 0 bases and 5 bases, there was a span of 17 bases. CDR1 and CDR2 (germline): LGHNA, YSLEER. Here the CDR3 reads CASSQDGTRGVNNEQFF. The CDR3 coding sequence is TGCGCCAGCAGCCAAGATGGAACCCGAGGGGTTAACAATGAGCAGTTCTTC.

This chain uses TRBV6-1 with TRBJ2-7; the D is unclear. CDR1 and CDR2 from the germline V gene are MNHNS and SASEGT. Trimming removed 7 bases at V and 5 bases at J, with 18 bases between. This CDR3 contains 14 residues. The CDR3 region is CASTRARTSDEQYF. The CDR3 DNA reads TGTGCCAGCACTCGGGCTAGGACGAGCGACGAGCAGTACTTC.

This clone was seen only a few times. The chain combines TRBV7-9 with TRBJ2-7; a weak D match, TRBD1 (7 bases). This CDR3 has 14 amino acids. The V gene lost 7 bases and the J gene lost 5 bases, with 18 bases spanning the gap. Germline V gene sequence: CDR1 SEHNR, CDR2 FQNEAQ (reference sequence). Here the CDR3 reads CASTAQGRSHEQYF. The CDR3 DNA reads as TGTGCCAGCACCGCACAGGGGAGGAGCCACGAGCAGTACTTC. The full variable domain, in which reference TRBV7-9 and TRBJ2-7 provide the parts outside the CDR3, is DTGVSQNPRHKITKRGQNVTFRCDPISEHNRLYWYRQTLGQGPEFLTYFQNEAQLEKSRLLSDRFSAERPKGSFSTLEIQRTEQGDSAMYLCASTAQGRSHEQYFGPGTRLTVT.

This clone was detected only a few times. The J gene is TRBJ1-5, the V gene TRBV30; no reliable D call. Trimming cost V 2 bases and J 5 bases, with 10 bases left between them. Germline V CDR1 and CDR2: GTSNPN, SVGIG (reference sequence). This CDR3 has 13 residues. CDR3 nucleotide sequence: TGTGCCTGGAGTCCCCAGACTCATCAGCCCCAGCATTTT. It encodes CAWSPQTHQPQHF.

V and J are TRBV18 and TRBJ1-2, with 8 nucleotides matching TRBD1. The germline CDR1 and CDR2 sequences are KGHSH and LQKENI. CDR3 length: 15 amino acids. The V segment lost 3 bases and the J segment 0 bases; nucleotides outside the gene matches: 3. CDR3 sequence (DNA): TGTGCCAGCTCACCTGGACAGGGCGCTAACTATGGCTACACCTTC. Its protein is CASSPGQGANYGYTF.

The V gene is TRBV6-5, the J gene TRBJ1-2; no clear D. The germline CDR1 and CDR2 sequences are MNHEY and SVGAGI. CDR3 length: 12 amino acids. V dropped 2 bases and J dropped 7 bases, with 8 bases sitting between them. The CDR3 DNA reads as TGTGCCAGCAGTTACAAAGGGATTGGCTACACCTTC. Translated, it gives CASSYKGIGYTF.

In its sample, this clone was seen once. The V gene is TRBV27, the J gene TRBJ1-1, with 7 bases fitting TRBD1. Germline V CDR1 and CDR2: MNHEY, SMNVEV (reference sequence). V gave up 3 bases and J gave up 0 bases; unmatched junction bases: 10. This CDR3 is 17 amino acids long. Here the CDR3 reads CASSFRGATLMNTEAFF. CDR3 DNA: TGTGCCAGCAGTTTCAGGGGGGCGACCCTCATGAACACTGAAGCTTTCTTT.

The rearrangement joins TRBV5-3 to TRBJ1-1, with D possibly matching TRBD1 (6 bases). TRBV5-3 is classed as an ORF, of uncertain function. Trimming removed 4 bases from V and 2 bases from J, with 12 bases in between. This CDR3 is 14 amino acids long. As DNA, the CDR3 is TGTGCCAGAAGCAGTGACAGGTTAAACACTGAAGCTTTCTTT. It is translated as CARSSDRLNTEAFF.

This chain links TRBV18 with TRBJ1-1; D ambiguous. The germline gives CDR1 KGHSH, CDR2 LQKENI. The CDR3 consists of 13 residues. Trimming stripped 0 bases from V and 4 bases from J, with 6 bases between. CDR3 sequence: CASSPPGSTEAFF. DNA of the CDR3: TGTGCCAGCTCACCACCAGGGAGCACTGAAGCTTTCTTT.

This rearrangement joins TRBV18 to TRBJ2-7, with D possibly being TRBD2 (6 bases). This CDR3 spans 15 amino acids. The V end lost 0 bases, the J end lost 1 base, and 10 bases lay between the germline ends. Germline V gene data show CDR1 as KGHSH and CDR2 as LQKENI. The CDR3 loop reads CASSPPTGVSYEQYF. CDR3 DNA: TGTGCCAGCTCACCACCGACGGGGGTATCCTACGAGCAGTACTTC.

CDR3 in amino acids: CAIWGGENYGYTF. Here the CDR3 DNA reads TGTGCCATCTGGGGGGGCGAGAACTATGGCTACACCTTC. This sequence joins TRBV25-1 and TRBJ1-2; possibly TRBD1 for D (6 bases). The CDR3 has 13 residues. V lost 10 bases and J 2 bases, leaving 14 bases between the germline ends. Germline CDR1 is MGHDK and CDR2 is SYGVNS.